The next 19 T cell receptor beta chains were all read from a single sample in a study of beta chain features in type 1 diabetes (dated by TCRdb to the late 2010s). The library was produced with the immunoSEQ multiplex PCR assay. All of the isolated RNA was reverse transcribed with the High Capacity cDNA Reverse Transcription Kit, so expressed TCRB transcripts were sequenced. Sourced from immuneACCESS, this table was stored by TCRdb with only in-frame sequences that have V and J called. A share of the clones is absent; for the studies checked, an unresolved V gene accounts for under half, and the remainder has no known explanation. The sample table contains approximately 300,000 clones; only one count was recorded for roughly 11% of them. The top ten hold 0.015% of the sample. The sample was naive CD4+ T cells from blood. This sample's cell subset or site label indicates: true naive CD4+ T cells. Source of these receptors: a woman aged 25 to 45 in good health.

This clone showed up just a few times. This chain uses TRBV6-5 with TRBJ1-2; 8 bases are shared with TRBD1. The J segment lost 8 bases and the V segment lost 6 bases, leaving 14 bases of the junction unmatched. CDR1 is MNHEY and CDR2 is SVGAGI in the germline V gene. This CDR3 spans 15 amino acids. Written as DNA, the CDR3 is TGTGCCAGCAGAGCCGGACAGGGAAATGTCGCAGGCTACACCTTC. It specifies CASRAGQGNVAGYTF.

The gene calls are TRBV5-4 and TRBJ2-5, with D perhaps matching TRBD2 (5 bases). Trimming shortened V by 4 bases and J by 2 bases, and 18 bases separated the two germline ends. Germline CDR1 reads SGHNT; CDR2 reads YYREEE (reference sequence). The CDR3 runs to 16 residues. This chain's CDR3 is CASSPWTKREQETQYF. CDR3 nucleotide sequence: TGTGCCAGCAGCCCCTGGACGAAGAGGGAGCAAGAGACCCAGTACTTC. The full variable domain, its missing parts supplied by reference TRBV5-4 and TRBJ2-5, is ETGVTQSPTHLIKTRGQQVTLRCSSQSGHNTVSWYQQALGQGPQFIFQYYREEENGRGNFPPRFSGLQFPNYSSELNVNALELDDSALYLCASSPWTKREQETQYFGPGTRLLVL.

The chain joins TRBV28 to TRBJ1-1; 7 bases fit TRBD1. V lost 7 bases to trimming and J lost 5 bases; unmatched junction nucleotides: 7. This CDR3 is 13 amino acids long. In germline, CDR1 is MDHEN, CDR2 SYDVKM. CDR3 in DNA: TGTGCCAGCAAAAACAGGGGACAGACTGAAGCTTTCTTT. This sequence encodes CASKNRGQTEAFF.

The chain links TRBV5-6 to TRBJ1-5; D unresolved. Trimming left V 3 bases short and J 0 bases short, with 13 bases between. This CDR3 comprises 16 residues. Germline V lookup: CDR1 SGHDT, CDR2 YYEEEE. The DNA for the CDR3 is TGTGCCAGCAGCTCGAGGTGGAAGGATAGCAATCAGCCCCAGCATTTT. This translates into CASSSRWKDSNQPQHF.

This clone occurred a few times. The V call is TRBV9, the J call TRBJ2-2, with D possibly being TRBD2 (5 bases). V lost 0 bases, J lost 4 bases, and 10 bases lay in between. This CDR3 is built from 15 residues. Germline CDR1 and CDR2: SGDLS and YYNGEE. The CDR3, as DNA: TGTGCCAGCAGCGTAGGTAGCGTCGGCACCGGGGAGCTGTTTTTT. Amino acid sequence: CASSVGSVGTGELFF. Together with reference TRBV9 and TRBJ2-2, the CDR3 gives the full variable domain: DSGVTQTPKHLITATGQRVTLRCSPRSGDLSVYWYQQSLDQGLQFLIQYYNGEERAKGNILERFSAQQFPDLHSELNLSSLELGDSALYFCASSVGSVGTGELFFGEGSRLTVL.

The chain joins TRBV23-1 to TRBJ2-7, with D perhaps TRBD2 (7 bases). TRBV23-1 is an ORF, with its function uncertain. The CDR3 contains 14 residues. Between the trimmed V and J ends, which lost 2 bases and 2 bases, there was a span of 10 bases. CDR3 DNA: TGCGCCAGCAGTCAAAGGGAGGGGGCCTACGAGCAGTACTTC. This gives the protein CASSQREGAYEQYF.

The table lists this clone with a few counts. The gene calls are TRBV11-2 and TRBJ2-4; 9 bases are shared with TRBD1. Germline assignment: CDR1 SGHAT and CDR2 FQNNGV. V was pared by 6 bases and J by 1 base, with 4 bases of the junction left unmatched. The CDR3 loop spans 15 amino acids. CDR3 nucleotides: TGTGCCAGCAGTCGGACAGGGGCGGCCAAAAACATTCAGTACTTC. This codes for CASSRTGAAKNIQYF.

Only a few counts were recorded for this clone. The chain joins TRBV5-6 to TRBJ2-3; no clear D gene. Between the trimmed V and J ends, which lost 0 bases and 6 bases, there was a span of 11 bases. Germline V lookup: CDR1 SGHDT, CDR2 YYEEEE. CDR3 length: 14 residues. The CDR3 region is CASSLGRPGDTQYF. CDR3 nucleotides: TGTGCCAGCAGCTTGGGGAGACCTGGTGATACGCAGTATTTT.

This clone was detected only a few times. The chain has TRBV28 and TRBJ2-4; D gene ambiguous. The V gene's germline CDR1 is MDHEN and CDR2 SYDVKM. Trimming removed 2 bases at V and 1 base at J, with 9 bases between. The CDR3 totals 15 residues. The DNA for the CDR3 is TGTGCCAGCAGTTTAACAGACGCCGCCAAAAACATTCAGTACTTC. This gives the protein CASSLTDAAKNIQYF.

This clone was seen only a few times. In the same sample, other DNA sequences code for this CDR3. The V gene is TRBV18, the J gene TRBJ2-5, with 10 positions matching TRBD1. This CDR3 spans 15 amino acids. Germline V lookup: CDR1 KGHSH, CDR2 LQKENI. With 2 bases clipped from V and 5 bases from J, the junction kept 5 bases outside the gene matches. Here the CDR3 reads CASSPGTGERETQYF. In nucleotides, the CDR3 is TGTGCCAGCTCACCAGGGACAGGGGAGCGGGAGACCCAGTACTTC.

The J gene is TRBJ2-5, the V gene TRBV7-3; tentatively, D is TRBD1 (7 bases). Trimming removed 4 bases at V and 5 bases at J, with 23 bases between. This CDR3 is built from 17 residues. Looked up from germline, CDR1 is SGHTA and CDR2 is FQGTGA. Here the CDR3 reads CASSYGGRGTAGETQYF. The CDR3 DNA is TGTGCCAGCAGCTACGGGGGTCGCGGGACAGCTGGCGAGACCCAGTACTTC. Complete variable domain (other parts from reference TRBV7-3 and TRBJ2-5): GAGVSQTPSNKVTEKGKYVELRCDPISGHTALYWYRQSLGQGPEFLIYFQGTGAADDSGLPNDRFFAVRPEGSVSTLKIQRTERGDSAVYLCASSYGGRGTAGETQYFGPGTRLLVL.

This clone was seen a handful of times. V usage is TRBV4-2 and J usage is TRBJ2-7, with no clear D. There are 11 residues in the CDR3. Trimming pared 0 bases from V and 7 bases from J, leaving 4 bases between. CDR1 LGHNA and CDR2 YNFKEQ come from the germline V gene. The CDR3 reads CASSQDYEQYF. The CDR3 region has the DNA TGTGCCAGCAGCCAAGATTATGAGCAGTACTTC.

The chain carries TRBV29-1 and TRBJ2-1; 9 nucleotides agree with TRBD2. Trimming cost V 5 bases and J 9 bases; bases outside gene matches: 8. Germline values: CDR1 SQVTM, CDR2 ANQGSEA. The CDR3 loop spans 13 amino acids. The chain's CDR3 is CSVRRTSEGEQFF. DNA for the CDR3: TGCAGCGTTCGTCGGACTAGCGAGGGTGAGCAGTTCTTC.

The V gene is TRBV9, the J gene TRBJ1-5; perhaps TRBD1 as D (6 bases). The CDR3 has 16 residues. Trimming took off 0 bases at V and 0 bases at J, with 10 bases between the two ends. Germline CDR1 SGDLS, CDR2 YYNGEE. For the CDR3, the DNA is TGTGCCAGCAGCGTAGTCAGGGGCTATAGCAATCAGCCCCAGCATTTT. Protein sequence: CASSVVRGYSNQPQHF.

This clone was detected a few times. The gene calls are TRBV27 and TRBJ2-5, with 12 bases aligning to TRBD2. The CDR3 length is 15 residues. Germline trimming cut 5 bases from V and 5 bases from J; bases unmatched to any gene: 6. CDR1 and CDR2 (germline): MNHEY, SMNVEV (reference sequence). CDR3 in amino acids: CASSPTSGRGETQYF. CDR3 nucleotides: TGTGCCAGCAGTCCGACTAGCGGGAGAGGGGAGACCCAGTACTTC.

The chain links TRBV19 to TRBJ1-5, with D hard to call. Trimming removed 4 bases at V and 0 bases at J, with 16 bases between. This CDR3 region has 17 residues. CDR1 is LNHDA, CDR2 SQIVND, per germline (reference sequence). The CDR3 DNA is TGTGCCAGTAGTACTACTACAATCAAAATTAGCAATCAGCCCCAGCATTTT. This gives the protein CASSTTTIKISNQPQHF. Combining the CDR3 with reference TRBV19 and TRBJ1-5 gives the whole variable domain DGGITQSPKYLFRKEGQNVTLSCEQNLNHDAMYWYRQDPGQGLRLIYYSQIVNDFQKGDIAEGYSVSREKKESFPLTVTSAQKNPTAFYLCASSTTTIKISNQPQHFGDGTRLSIL.

The rearrangement links TRBV30 to TRBJ1-1; D remains unclear. Germline CDR1 reads GTSNPN; CDR2 reads SVGIG (reference sequence). V gave up 3 bases and J gave up 6 bases, with 11 bases separating them. This CDR3 region has 12 residues. The CDR3 here is CAWRRDMSEAFF. The CDR3 DNA reads as TGTGCCTGGAGGCGGGATATGTCTGAAGCTTTCTTT.

The rearrangement uses TRBV11-1 and TRBJ2-7; possible D gene TRBD1, 6 bases. The CDR3 runs 14 residues. V shed 5 bases and J shed 3 bases, with 14 bases lying between them. Germline CDR1 and CDR2: SGHAT and FQDESV (reference sequence). In DNA, the CDR3 is TGTGCCAGCAGCCCGCACGAGACAGGCTACGAGCAGTACTTC. Translation: CASSPHETGYEQYF.

This clone was found a few times. J is TRBJ2-7 and V is TRBV14; 10 positions agree with TRBD2. Germline V gene sequence: CDR1 SGHDN, CDR2 FVKESK. The V gene end was trimmed by 3 bases and the J gene end by 2 bases; junction bases not matched to a gene: 4. The CDR3 sequence is 15 residues long. Written as DNA, the CDR3 is TGTGCCAGCAGCCAGGGACTAGCGAACACCTACGAGCAGTACTTC. This translates into CASSQGLANTYEQYF.